These T cell receptor beta chains were read from a single sample in a study of blood T cells in healthy people across ages. TCRdb reanalysed the 5' RACE reads using MiXCR and keeps one entry per CDR3 protein. Of around 780,000 distinct CDR3 sequences in the sample, approximately 53% were seen once. The sample consisted of blood. The receptors stem from a man aged 35 to 55 in good health. Each CDR3 is given with its conserved first and last residue. D genes are given only for firm matches. Not all rows give a size; the values are once, few, many and, for expanded clones, a class.

size | J | D | V | DNA | CDR3
. | TRBJ2-7 | . | TRBV21-1 | TGTGCCAGCAGGTGGAGGCAGGGGGCAAGTTACGAGCAGTACTTC | CASRWRQGASYEQYF
few | TRBJ2-2 | . | TRBV9 | TGTGCCAGCAGCGTACCGGGGGAGCTGTTTTTT | CASSVPGELFF
. | TRBJ2-6 | . | TRBV28 | TGTGCCAGCAGCCCACCCGGGCCCTCTGGGGCCAACGTCCTGACTTTC | CASSPPGPSGANVLTF
. | TRBJ2-3 | . | TRBV4-3 | TGCGCCAGCAGCCAAGATGGCTACACAGATACGCAGTATTTT | CASSQDGYTDTQYF
few | TRBJ2-5 | TRBD1 | TRBV15 | TGTGCCACCAGCCATGATGAACAGGGGGCATTTGAGACCCAGTACTTC | CATSHDEQGAFETQYF
. | TRBJ1-6 | . | TRBV3-1 | TGTGCCAGCAGCCCCAGAAGAGGGAAATCACCCCTCCACTTT | CASSPRRGKSPLHF
few | TRBJ2-5 | . | TRBV3-1 | TGTGCCAGCAAGACCGGTAGCGGTCCAGGGACCCAGTACTTC | CASKTGSGPGTQYF
. | TRBJ1-5 | . | TRBV28 | TGTGCCAGCAGTTTCCGAAGCCACAGGGTAGGGGACAATCAGCCCCAGCATTTT | CASSFRSHRVGDNQPQHF
. | TRBJ2-3 | . | TRBV21-1 | TGTGCCAGCAGCAAAGGCGTTTTGGGCGGGGTGGGAGATACGCAGTATTTT | CASSKGVLGGVGDTQYF
. | TRBJ2-4 | TRBD2 | TRBV29-1 | TGCAGCGCCTTGACTAGCGGGAGAGCCAAAAACATTCAGTACTTC | CSALTSGRAKNIQYF